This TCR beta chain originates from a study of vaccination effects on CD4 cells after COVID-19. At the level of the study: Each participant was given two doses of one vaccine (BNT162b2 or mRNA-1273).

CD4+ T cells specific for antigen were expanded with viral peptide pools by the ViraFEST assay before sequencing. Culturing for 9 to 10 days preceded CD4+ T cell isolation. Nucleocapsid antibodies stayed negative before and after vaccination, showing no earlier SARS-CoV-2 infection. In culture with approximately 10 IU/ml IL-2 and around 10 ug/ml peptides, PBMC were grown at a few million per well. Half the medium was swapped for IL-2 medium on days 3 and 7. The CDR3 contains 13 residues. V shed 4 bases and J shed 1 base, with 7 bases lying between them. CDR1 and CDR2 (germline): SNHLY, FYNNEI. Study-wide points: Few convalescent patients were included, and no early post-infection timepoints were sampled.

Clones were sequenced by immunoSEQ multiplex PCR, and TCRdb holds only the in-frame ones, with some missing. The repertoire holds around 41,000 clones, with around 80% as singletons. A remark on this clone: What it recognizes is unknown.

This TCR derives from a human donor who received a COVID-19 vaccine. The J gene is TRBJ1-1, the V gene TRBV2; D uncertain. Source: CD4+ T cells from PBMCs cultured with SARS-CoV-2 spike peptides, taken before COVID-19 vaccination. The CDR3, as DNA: TGTGCCAGCAGTGTGAGCCAGAACACTGAAGCTTTCTTT. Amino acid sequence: CASSVSQNTEAFF.